Presented here are 9 T cell receptor beta chains from one specimen sequenced in a study of blood T cell repertoires in COVID-19. Produced via immunoSEQ multiplex PCR; TCRdb's table is partial and in-frame only. Among approximately 54,000 clones listed, 85% to 95% were seen once. Sequencing used peripheral blood. The receptors here all came from a man between 45 and 60 years old with acute or convalescent COVID-19.

This clone was counted a single time. V gene TRBV13 combines with J gene TRBJ1-1; D is unclear. The ends were cut back, 3 bases at V and 1 base at J, with 12 bases in the middle. The germline CDR1 and CDR2 sequences are PRHDT and FYEKMQ (reference sequence). This CDR3 contains 15 residues. CDR3: CASSFMDRGNTEAFF. In DNA form, the CDR3 reads TGTGCCAGCAGCTTCATGGACCGGGGGAACACTGAAGCTTTCTTT.

V usage is TRBV7-9 and J usage is TRBJ2-1; D is perhaps TRBD2 (6 bases). With 4 bases removed from V and 0 bases from J, the gap between germline ends came to 13 bases. Germline V CDR1 and CDR2: SEHNR, FQNEAQ (reference sequence). The CDR3 totals 16 residues. CDR3 region: CASSSRDGSSYNEQFF. The CDR3 bases are TGTGCCAGCAGCTCCCGGGACGGGAGCTCCTACAATGAGCAGTTCTTC.

The sample holds one count of this clone. V and J are TRBV14 and TRBJ2-7; perhaps TRBD2 as D (6 bases). Germline assignment: CDR1 SGHDN and CDR2 FVKESK. The CDR3 covers 15 residues. Trimming pared 0 bases from V and 7 bases from J, leaving 16 bases between. CDR3 DNA: TGTGCCAGCAGCCAAGAGGGGAGGTGGCTGGAAGAGCAGTACTTC. Translation gives CASSQEGRWLEEQYF.

This chain connects TRBV20-1 to TRBJ2-7, with TRBD1 matching over 12 bases. With V trimmed by 3 bases and J by 5 bases, 8 bases remained unmatched. This CDR3 region has 15 residues. The germline gives CDR1 DFQATT, CDR2 SNEGSKA (reference sequence). The DNA of the CDR3 is TGCAGTGCTAGTATATGGGGGACAGGGGGCAACGAGCAGTACTTC. Amino acid sequence: CSASIWGTGGNEQYF.

The V call is TRBV2, the J call TRBJ1-2; D might be TRBD1 (5 bases). Germline V gene lookup returns CDR1 SNHLY and CDR2 FYNNEI. Trimming took off 10 bases at V and 8 bases at J, with 14 bases between the two ends. The CDR3 has 11 amino acids. The CDR3 here is CAITQGYGYTF. The CDR3 coding sequence is TGTGCCATTACGCAGGGATACGGCTACACCTTC.

The chain uses TRBV6-5 and TRBJ2-3, with D hard to call. The CDR3 has 14 amino acids. The V end lost 0 bases, the J end lost 3 bases, and 7 bases lay between the germline ends. The germline CDR1 and CDR2 sequences are MNHEY and SVGAGI. The CDR3 sequence: CASSYSHSTDTQYF. As DNA, the CDR3 is TGTGCCAGCAGTTACTCGCACAGTACAGATACGCAGTATTTT.

This chain joins TRBV9 and TRBJ2-7; TRBD1 agrees at 7 bases. V was pared by 0 bases and J by 3 bases, with 3 bases of the junction left unmatched. CDR1 is SGDLS and CDR2 is YYNGEE in the germline V gene. This CDR3 region has 14 residues. In DNA form, the CDR3 reads TGTGCCAGCAGCGTAGAACAGGGGTACTACGAGCAGTACTTC. As protein: CASSVEQGYYEQYF.

This chain links TRBV19 with TRBJ2-5, with 9 bases matching TRBD2. The CDR3 is made up of 15 amino acids. From germline, CDR1 is LNHDA and CDR2 SQIVND (reference sequence). The V gene end was trimmed by 1 base and the J gene end by 4 bases; junction bases not matched to a gene: 4. CDR3 in DNA: TGTGCCAGTAGTATAGGTGGAGCGGGAGGAGAGACCCAGTACTTC. The encoded protein is CASSIGGAGGETQYF.

The chain links TRBV15 to TRBJ2-7; TRBD2 matches at 12 bases. CDR1 LNHNV and CDR2 YYDKDF come from the germline V gene (reference sequence). The CDR3 sequence is 13 residues long. With V trimmed by 8 bases and J by 6 bases, 5 bases remained unmatched. The CDR3 DNA follows: TGTGCCACCCAACTAGCGGGAGGAGGCGAGCAGTACTTC. Its protein is CATQLAGGGEQYF.